The sequence of this TCR beta chain was determined in a study of spatial heterogeneity in lung cancer. Study background: Detected beta-chain sequences consistently exceeded alpha-chain sequences.

This sample's time point: sample taken at primary tumor resection. Samples were obtained from around 73 donors, all untreated early-stage non-small cell lung cancer patients. Unsorted tumor, nontumor lung tissue or cryopreserved PBMC supplied the whole RNA. Every TCR cDNA molecule bore its own unique molecular identifier. One entry per CDR3 protein results from TCRdb running MiXCR on the 5' RACE reads. Among some 38,000 distinct CDR3 sequences listed, approximately 3.1% were seen once. This CDR3 has 14 residues. The V gene's germline CDR1 is LNHDA and CDR2 SQIVND (reference sequence). Trimming removed 6 bases from V and 0 bases from J, with 9 bases in between. This clonotype showed up many times.

The sequences come from normal lung tissue next to the tumor, collected at surgery. This sequence originates from a male donor with early-stage non-small cell lung cancer. The chain carries TRBV19 and TRBJ1-5; no definite D call. The CDR3 spells CASRGIYSNQPQHF. The CDR3 DNA follows: TGTGCCAGTAGAGGGATTTATAGCAATCAGCCCCAGCATTTT.